This T cell receptor beta chain was found in a study of long-term antiretroviral therapy in people with HIV. To note about this clone: Its target is unknown.

Treatment locations for all participants with HIV were in the United States. The authors ran the immunoSEQ assay, v3.0, at survey level. The study targeted 40,000-50,000 T-cell genomes per sample in sequencing. Clones were sequenced by immunoSEQ multiplex PCR, and TCRdb holds only the in-frame ones, with some missing. In the table there are just over 35,000 clones, approximately 85% of which are singletons. Study-wide points: The blood, collected between 2004 and 2017, was possibly taken under older ART regimens.

The clonotype originates from a man aged 18 to 29 with HIV. Sample: unsorted PBMCs, taken 2.2 years after starting antiretroviral therapy.

The chain's CDR3 is CASSESTREYRGYGYTF. In nucleotides, the CDR3 is TGTGCCAGCAGTGAAAGCACAAGAGAGTATAGAGGCTATGGCTACACCTTC. This chain links TRBV6-1 with TRBJ1-2, with D uncertain. CDR1 MNHNS and CDR2 SASEGT come from the germline V gene. There are 17 residues in the CDR3. The V gene lost 2 bases and the J gene lost 4 bases, with 20 bases spanning the gap.